This T cell receptor beta chain is drawn from a study of T cell changes during pregnancy in multiple sclerosis. The assay was immunoSEQ multiplex PCR, and TCRdb's table has in-frame clones only and misses some. The data contain 79,000 or so clones, around 85% of them singletons. Trimming at V came to 4 bases and at J to 5 bases, leaving 11 bases not matched to a gene. The V gene's germline CDR1 is LGHNA and CDR2 YNFKEQ. The CDR3 is 16 residues long. The receptor was isolated from a female donor with multiple sclerosis, enrolled in a pregnancy study. The sequencing here drew on peripheral blood, taken before pregnancy. The J gene is TRBJ2-4, the V gene TRBV4-2; 7 positions match TRBD2. The CDR3 bases are TGTGCCAGCAGCCCAACCCCGGGGAGGGCGGAAAACATTCAGTACTTC. Translated, it gives CASSPTPGRAENIQYF.